This passage covers 27 T cell receptor beta chains from one sample sequenced in a study of cytomegalovirus exposure and HLA in healthy donors. The study ran its PCR with 60 Vbeta and 13 Jbeta primers. Generated by immunoSEQ multiplex PCR, the TCRdb table keeps only in-frame clones and is missing some. This table holds fewer than 150,000 clones, approximately 61% found once. Sequencing used PBMCs. These receptors were taken from a human donor in good health.

CDR3 in DNA: TGTGCCAGCAGCCTGGGGGGGAGAGGCAATCAGCCCCAGCATTTT. Translating gives CASSLGGRGNQPQHF. V is TRBV6-1 and J is TRBJ1-5, with D perhaps matching TRBD1 (5 bases). The V gene's germline CDR1 is MNHNS and CDR2 SASEGT. The V end lost 6 bases, the J end lost 2 bases, and 14 bases lay between the germline ends. This CDR3 region has 15 residues.

The chain has TRBV9 and TRBJ2-3, with TRBD2 matching over 15 bases. Per the germline V gene, CDR1 is SGDLS and CDR2 is YYNGEE. Trimming removed 2 bases from V and 1 base from J; junction bases left unmatched: 8. CDR3 length equals 19 residues. The CDR3 spells CASSVGLAGGITRTDTQYF. CDR3 sequence (DNA): TGTGCCAGCAGCGTCGGACTAGCGGGAGGGATCACGCGCACAGATACGCAGTATTTT.

The sample holds a few counts of this clone. The genes are TRBV28 and TRBJ2-2; D gene unclear. The germline gives CDR1 MDHEN, CDR2 SYDVKM. V was trimmed by 6 bases and J by 6 bases, leaving 17 bases between them. The CDR3 runs 15 residues. The CDR3 nucleotides read TGTGCCAGCAGCTCTCTCAGGAAGGATGCCGGGGAGCTGTTTTTT. Encoded protein: CASSSLRKDAGELFF.

The chain recombines TRBV7-6 with TRBJ2-2; 9 bases are shared with TRBD2. CDR1 and CDR2 from the germline V gene are SGHVS and FNYEAQ. Trimming took 5 bases from V and 0 from J; bases not matched to a gene: 4. The CDR3 consists of 16 residues. The CDR3 reads CASSRGRAANTGELFF. CDR3 DNA sequence: TGTGCCAGCAGCCGCGGGAGGGCCGCGAACACCGGGGAGCTGTTTTTT.

This rearrangement joins TRBV2 to TRBJ2-7, with TRBD1 identical over 7 bases. This CDR3 has 15 amino acids. J gave up 0 bases and V 5 bases, and 7 bases lay outside the gene matches. CDR1 SNHLY and CDR2 FYNNEI come from the germline V gene. This CDR3 reads CASSPDRPSSYEQYF. DNA of the CDR3: TGTGCCAGCAGTCCGGACAGGCCAAGCTCCTACGAGCAGTACTTC.

The chain couples TRBV7-2 to TRBJ2-1; weak D call: TRBD2 (6 bases). The CDR3 is 15 residues long. Germline CDR1 SGHTA, CDR2 FQGNSA. V dropped 5 bases and J dropped 9 bases, with 20 bases sitting between them. CDR3 DNA sequence: TGTGCCAGCAGCCTGACTAGTAGGGATTCAGGTGAGCAGTTCTTC. Amino acid sequence: CASSLTSRDSGEQFF.

The chain couples TRBV11-2 to TRBJ2-7, with 8 bases fitting TRBD2. The V segment lost 3 bases and the J segment 4 bases; nucleotides outside the gene matches: 5. Germline CDR1 reads SGHAT; CDR2 reads FQNNGV. The length of the CDR3 is 14 residues. In DNA, the CDR3 is TGTGCCAGCAGCTTGAGCGGGAGTAGGTACGAGCAGTACTTC. It codes for CASSLSGSRYEQYF.

This clone was seen more than once but under ten times. The J gene is TRBJ2-2, the V gene TRBV10-3; 16 bases are shared with TRBD2. The V gene's germline CDR1 is ENHRY and CDR2 SYGVKD. There are 16 residues in the CDR3. V trimming: 11 bases; J trimming: 6 bases; junction bases outside the gene matches: 9. The CDR3, as DNA: TGTGCCTTAGGGACTAGCGGGAGGGTTCTTCCCGGGGAGCTGTTTTTT. Translated, it gives CALGTSGRVLPGELFF.

The chain combines TRBV28 with TRBJ2-7; 7 bases line up with TRBD2. With 2 bases clipped from V and 2 bases from J, the junction kept 12 bases outside the gene matches. Germline CDR1 is MDHEN and CDR2 is SYDVKM. The CDR3 contains 17 residues. CDR3 protein: CASSLSRALAVAYEQYF. CDR3 bases: TGTGCCAGCAGTTTAAGCCGAGCGCTAGCGGTTGCCTACGAGCAGTACTTC.

This clone was seen a single time. The V and J genes are TRBV7-9 and TRBJ2-7, with TRBD1 matching over 9 bases. The germline gives CDR1 SEHNR, CDR2 FQNEAQ (reference sequence). The length of the CDR3 is 13 residues. J gave up 5 bases and V 3 bases, and 2 bases lay outside the gene matches. CDR3 DNA sequence: TGTGCCAGCAGCTTTAGGACAGGGGACGAGCAGTACTTC. It specifies CASSFRTGDEQYF. The variable domain in full, with the rest retrieved from reference TRBV7-9 and TRBJ2-7, is DTGVSQNPRHKITKRGQNVTFRCDPISEHNRLYWYRQTLGQGPEFLTYFQNEAQLEKSRLLSDRFSAERPKGSFSTLEIQRTEQGDSAMYLCASSFRTGDEQYFGPGTRLTVT.

The chain carries TRBV9 and TRBJ2-7; the match to TRBD1 covers 8 bases. CDR3 length: 15 residues. Trimming removed 4 bases from V and 5 bases from J; junction bases left unmatched: 11. Germline assignment: CDR1 SGDLS and CDR2 YYNGEE. In DNA, the CDR3 is TGTGCCAGCAGCCTCTACGCAGGGGGCATGGACGAGCAGTACTTC. Translating gives CASSLYAGGMDEQYF.

The V and J genes are TRBV5-4 and TRBJ1-2, with D possibly being TRBD1 (6 bases). Trimming stripped 3 bases from V and 2 bases from J, with 14 bases between. This CDR3 contains 15 residues. Germline loops: CDR1 SGHNT, CDR2 YYREEE (reference sequence). This CDR3 reads CASSSLQGTNYGYTF. The CDR3 coding sequence is TGTGCCAGCAGCTCCCTCCAGGGGACGAACTATGGCTACACCTTC.

The CDR3, as DNA: TGTGCCAGCAGTGCGGGACAGGGAAGGAGAACTGAAGCTTTCTTT. Translating gives CASSAGQGRRTEAFF. V is TRBV6-6 and J is TRBJ1-1, with 9 positions matching TRBD1. The CDR3 sequence is 15 residues long. Trimming removed 5 bases from V and 5 bases from J; junction bases left unmatched: 9. Looked up from germline, CDR1 is MNHNY and CDR2 is SVGAGI (reference sequence).

The chain recombines TRBV6-1 with TRBJ2-7; 9 nucleotides align to TRBD1. V was pared by 10 bases and J by 2 bases, with 9 bases of the junction left unmatched. Germline V CDR1 and CDR2: MNHNS, SASEGT. The CDR3 length is 14 residues. The CDR3 DNA reads as TGTGCCACCACATCCGGGACAGGGCCCTACGAGCAGTACTTC. Translated: CATTSGTGPYEQYF.

This chain uses TRBV10-3 with TRBJ2-2; TRBD2 agrees at 8 bases. CDR1 and CDR2 (germline): ENHRY, SYGVKD. CDR3 length: 14 residues. V dropped 11 bases and J dropped 5; count of bases not matched to a gene: 10. Written as DNA, the CDR3 is TGTGCCTCCCGGGGGGGAGGATATACCGGGGAGCTGTTTTTT. It is translated as CASRGGGYTGELFF.

V usage is TRBV6-5 and J usage is TRBJ1-2, with D possibly matching TRBD1 (5 bases). Germline V gives CDR1 MNHEY, CDR2 SVGAGI. This CDR3 comprises 12 residues. V shed 6 bases and J shed 4 bases, with 9 bases lying between them. The CDR3 region has the DNA TGTGCCAGCAGACAACAGGCCTATGGCTACACCTTC. Translating it yields CASRQQAYGYTF.

This clone has just a few counts. The V call is TRBV6-4, the J call TRBJ2-1; tentative D call: TRBD2 (5 bases). Germline CDR1 and CDR2: MRHNA and SNTAGT. The V end lost 4 bases, the J end lost 6 bases, and 16 bases lay between the germline ends. CDR3 size: 15 residues. CDR3 sequence: CASSGFTAGLNEQFF. The CDR3 DNA sequence: TGTGCCAGCAGTGGTTTTACTGCGGGCCTCAATGAGCAGTTCTTC.

The chain carries TRBV29-1 and TRBJ1-2; D possibly corresponds to TRBD1 (5 bases). Per germline, CDR1 SQVTM and CDR2 ANQGSEA. This CDR3 has 13 amino acids. V lost 2 bases, J lost 3 bases, and 10 bases lay in between. The CDR3 DNA reads as TGCAGCGTTGAAACCGGGACTTACTATGGCTACACCTTC. It is translated as CSVETGTYYGYTF.

CDR3 DNA sequence: TGTGCCACCCGACCGGGACTAGCGGGAGTGGAGCAGTTCTTC. Translating it yields CATRPGLAGVEQFF. This chain links TRBV28 with TRBJ2-1; TRBD2 agrees at 14 bases. Germline CDR1 is MDHEN and CDR2 is SYDVKM. V lost 10 bases, J lost 10 bases, and 9 bases stayed unmatched. This CDR3 comprises 14 residues.

The sample holds a few counts of this clone. J is TRBJ2-5 and V is TRBV6-5; possibly TRBD2 for D (7 bases). The J call could be wrong; TRBJ2-7 is a better fit for the DNA end. This CDR3 is built from 14 residues. Germline V gene sequence: CDR1 MNHEY, CDR2 SVGAGI. The CDR3 region has the DNA TGTGCCAGCAGTTACGGTCGGGGGGCGGTCGAGCAGTACTTC. It codes for CASSYGRGAVEQYF.

The chain is built from TRBV5-4 and TRBJ2-3; 11 bases line up with TRBD2. Germline V gene lookup returns CDR1 SGHNT and CDR2 YYREEE (reference sequence). The ends lost 4 bases at V and 4 bases at J; junction bases unmatched: 8. This CDR3 is 16 amino acids long. The CDR3 nucleotides read TGTGCCAGCAGCCCGGTAGCGGGAGGGCAGGCAGATACGCAGTATTTT. Its translation: CASSPVAGGQADTQYF.

The rearrangement links TRBV18 to TRBJ2-7, with 7 bases identical to TRBD1. This CDR3 spans 13 amino acids. Germline CDR1 is KGHSH and CDR2 is LQKENI. V dropped 0 bases and J dropped 9; count of bases not matched to a gene: 5. CDR3 nucleotide sequence: TGTGCCAGCTCACCACCGAGCCAGGGGGTGCAGTACTTC. Encoded protein: CASSPPSQGVQYF.

V and J are TRBV7-3 and TRBJ1-5, with D hard to call. CDR3 size: 13 residues. Germline assignment: CDR1 SGHTA and CDR2 FQGTGA. The germline V and J ends were trimmed by 2 bases and 6 bases, with 8 bases remaining between them. The CDR3 reads CASSLSPGQPQHF. Here the CDR3 DNA reads TGTGCCAGCAGCTTATCTCCGGGTCAGCCCCAGCATTTT.

A single count supports this clone. The chain couples TRBV6-4 to TRBJ2-3; 10 bases are shared with TRBD2. This CDR3 has 15 residues. With V trimmed by 4 bases and J by 2 bases, 3 bases remained unmatched. The germline V gene has CDR1 MRHNA and CDR2 SNTAGT. CDR3 region: CASSASGSFTDTQYF. CDR3 coding DNA: TGTGCCAGCAGTGCTAGCGGGAGTTTCACAGATACGCAGTATTTT.

This clone has more than one count but fewer than ten. For the CDR3, the DNA is TGTGCCAGCAGTTTGAGACGATGGGCGGGAGGAAGCGAGCAGTACTTC. Translation: CASSLRRWAGGSEQYF. The chain carries TRBV28 and TRBJ2-7, with TRBD2 identical over 8 bases. The CDR3 loop spans 16 amino acids. V gave up 3 bases and J gave up 6 bases; unmatched junction bases: 13. Germline V CDR1 and CDR2: MDHEN, SYDVKM.

The chain combines TRBV27 with TRBJ1-1; TRBD1 matches at 7 bases. The CDR3 totals 12 residues. V was pared by 9 bases and J by 4 bases, with 5 bases of the junction left unmatched. Germline V lookup: CDR1 MNHEY, CDR2 SMNVEV (reference sequence). CDR3 protein: CASRQGGTEAFF. CDR3 coding DNA: TGTGCCAGTAGACAGGGAGGCACTGAAGCTTTCTTT.

The gene calls are TRBV5-5 and TRBJ2-7; 9 bases are a match to TRBD1. The CDR3 loop spans 17 amino acids. The trim removed 4 bases at V and 1 base at J, leaving 12 bases unmatched. Germline CDR1 is SGHKS and CDR2 is YYEKEE (reference sequence). CDR3 bases: TGTGCCAGCAGCGCCCGGGGACCCGGGACAGGGTCCTACGAGCAGTACTTC. Translating gives CASSARGPGTGSYEQYF. Complete variable domain (other parts from reference TRBV5-5 and TRBJ2-7): DAGVTQSPTHLIKTRGQQVTLRCSPISGHKSVSWYQQVLGQGPQFIFQYYEKEERGRGNFPDRFSARQFPNYSSELNVNALLLGDSALYLCASSARGPGTGSYEQYFGPGTRLTVT.